This T cell receptor beta chain comes out of a study of T cells in Graves' hyperthyroidism and ophthalmopathy. Germline CDR1 is MGHRA and CDR2 is YSYEKL. Trimming removed 2 bases at V and 13 bases at J, with 17 bases between. CDR3 length equals 13 residues. The investigators amplified TCR beta CDR3 regions from RNA transcripts. Initially, a first-round RT-PCR of the TCR CDR3 employed the HTBI primer set. In TCRdb, the multiplex PCR reads were re-called with MiXCR into one record per CDR3 protein. The sample includes some 350,000 distinct CDR3 sequences, roughly an eighth of them seen just once. Sequenced input: blood. This receptor was identified in a woman between 35 and 50 years old with Graves' ophthalmopathy. The V call is TRBV4-1, the J call TRBJ1-2; possibly TRBD1 for D (6 bases). In DNA form, the CDR3 reads TGCGCCAGCAGCCAATCTCCGCGGACAGATAGCACCTTC. Amino acid sequence: CASSQSPRTDSTF.